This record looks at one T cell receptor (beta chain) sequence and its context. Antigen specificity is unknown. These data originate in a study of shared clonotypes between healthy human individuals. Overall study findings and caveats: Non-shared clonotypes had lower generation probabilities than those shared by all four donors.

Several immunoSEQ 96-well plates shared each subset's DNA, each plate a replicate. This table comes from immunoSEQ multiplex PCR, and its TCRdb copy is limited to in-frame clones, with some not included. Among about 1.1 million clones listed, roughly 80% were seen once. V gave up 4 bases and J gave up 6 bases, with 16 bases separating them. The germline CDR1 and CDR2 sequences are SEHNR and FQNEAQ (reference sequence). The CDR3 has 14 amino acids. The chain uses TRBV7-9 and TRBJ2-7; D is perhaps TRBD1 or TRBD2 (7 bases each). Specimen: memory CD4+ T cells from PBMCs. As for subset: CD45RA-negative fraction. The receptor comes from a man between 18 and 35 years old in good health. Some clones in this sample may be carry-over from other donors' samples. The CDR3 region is CASSSSGGRAEQYF. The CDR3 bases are TGTGCCAGCAGCTCTTCAGGGGGGAGGGCCGAGCAGTACTTC.